The present entry profiles one T cell receptor beta chain with its context. The data are from a study of T cell responses to AZD1222 COVID-19 vaccine. The V gene's germline CDR1 is KGHSH and CDR2 LQKENI. Unmatched junction bases numbered 16, after V lost 3 bases and J lost 10 bases. This CDR3 has 16 residues. The assay was immunoSEQ multiplex PCR, and TCRdb's table has in-frame clones only and misses some. Of almost 80,000 clones listed, roughly 87% are singletons. This clonotype originated in an adult in good health. The sequencing here drew on peripheral blood, taken on day 0 of AZD1222 vaccination. This chain joins TRBV18 and TRBJ2-7; 9 nucleotides match TRBD1. CDR3 sequence reads: CASSPPTGGDPGSQYF. The CDR3 region has the DNA TGTGCCAGCTCACCCCCCACAGGGGGCGACCCTGGGAGTCAGTACTTC.